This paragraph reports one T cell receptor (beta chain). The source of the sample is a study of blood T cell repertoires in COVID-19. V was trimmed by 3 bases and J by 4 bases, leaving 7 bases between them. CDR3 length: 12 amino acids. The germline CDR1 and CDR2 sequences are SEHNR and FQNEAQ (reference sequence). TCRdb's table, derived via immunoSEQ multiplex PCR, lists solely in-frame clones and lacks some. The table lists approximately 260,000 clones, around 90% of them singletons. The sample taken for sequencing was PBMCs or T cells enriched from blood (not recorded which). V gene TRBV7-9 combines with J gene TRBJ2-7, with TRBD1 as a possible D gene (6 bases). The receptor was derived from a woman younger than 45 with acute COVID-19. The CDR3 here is CASSLRGYEQYF. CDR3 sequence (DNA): TGTGCCAGCAGCTTGAGGGGGTACGAGCAGTACTTC. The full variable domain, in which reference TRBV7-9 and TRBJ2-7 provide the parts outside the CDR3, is DTGVSQNPRHKITKRGQNVTFRCDPISEHNRLYWYRQTLGQGPEFLTYFQNEAQLEKSRLLSDRFSAERPKGSFSTLEIQRTEQGDSAMYLCASSLRGYEQYFGPGTRLTVT.